The 26 T cell receptor beta chains below were found in one sample sequenced in a study of blood T cell repertoires in COVID-19. Data came from immunoSEQ multiplex PCR; TCRdb stores just in-frame clones and leaves some out. The data contain hundreds of thousands of clones, around four fifths of them singletons. The sequencing sample was made of peripheral blood. Receptors were obtained from a woman in her forties or fifties with acute or convalescent COVID-19.

This chain connects TRBV11-2 to TRBJ1-2; 11 bases map to TRBD1. CDR3 size: 14 residues. Germline trimming cut 5 bases from V and 6 bases from J; bases unmatched to any gene: 5. CDR1 and CDR2 from the germline V gene are SGHAT and FQNNGV. CDR3 sequence: CASSHRDRGDGYTF. The CDR3 DNA follows: TGTGCCAGCAGCCACCGGGACAGGGGGGATGGCTACACCTTC.

The V call is TRBV5-1, the J call TRBJ2-2, with D perhaps TRBD1 (5 bases). The V gene's germline CDR1 is SGHRS and CDR2 YFSETQ. V lost 4 bases and J 4 bases, leaving 14 bases between the germline ends. CDR3 length equals 15 residues. This chain's CDR3 is CASSPTTDGTGELFF. In nucleotides, the CDR3 is TGCGCCAGCAGCCCTACGACAGACGGCACCGGGGAGCTGTTTTTT.

The chain couples TRBV19 to TRBJ1-3; D is possibly TRBD1 (6 bases). Trimming stripped 3 bases from V and 0 bases from J, with 12 bases between. Germline CDR1 LNHDA, CDR2 SQIVND (reference sequence). The CDR3 spans 16 residues. This CDR3 is CASSILPGDSGNTIYF. CDR3 DNA: TGTGCCAGTAGTATCCTCCCAGGGGACTCTGGAAACACCATATATTTT.

The J gene is TRBJ1-2, the V gene TRBV7-9; 7 positions agree with TRBD1. Germline trimming cut 1 base from V and 7 bases from J; bases unmatched to any gene: 6. CDR3 length equals 14 residues. Looked up from germline, CDR1 is SEHNR and CDR2 is FQNEAQ (reference sequence). The CDR3, as DNA: TGTGCCAGCAGCTTAGGTGTTGCAGGGGGTGGCTACACCTTC. Amino acid sequence: CASSLGVAGGGYTF.

The rearrangement links TRBV5-5 to TRBJ2-2; no reliable D call. The CDR3 is made up of 15 amino acids. V was trimmed by 2 bases and J by 2 bases, leaving 10 bases between them. Per germline, CDR1 SGHKS and CDR2 YYEKEE (reference sequence). The CDR3 DNA sequence: TGTGCCAGCAGCTTACTGTCTGGTAACACCGGGGAGCTGTTTTTT. It is translated as CASSLLSGNTGELFF.

V is TRBV28 and J is TRBJ2-1; 10 nucleotides agree with TRBD2. The CDR3 contains 14 residues. V shed 5 bases, J shed 7 bases, and the junction held 5 bases outside the gene matches. Per germline, CDR1 MDHEN and CDR2 SYDVKM. The DNA for the CDR3 is TGTGCCAGCAGTCAACTAGCGGGACAGAATGAGCAGTTCTTC. Its protein is CASSQLAGQNEQFF.

The chain recombines TRBV5-5 with TRBJ1-5; TRBD1 matches 8 bases. The J segment lost 11 bases and the V segment lost 4 bases, leaving 8 bases of the junction unmatched. CDR1 and CDR2 (germline): SGHKS, YYEKEE (reference sequence). The CDR3 spans 13 residues. CDR3 protein: CASSMTGDGSQHF. In DNA form, the CDR3 reads TGTGCCAGCAGCATGACAGGGGACGGGTCCCAGCATTTT.

The CDR3 DNA reads as TGTGCCACCAGCAGAGATCTTGGAGGCCTCTATGGCTACACCTTC. As protein: CATSRDLGGLYGYTF. The chain has TRBV15 and TRBJ1-2; D remains unclear. Germline V gives CDR1 LNHNV, CDR2 YYDKDF (reference sequence). V was clipped by 0 bases and J by 4 bases, with 12 bases between them. The CDR3 has 15 amino acids.

There are a few counts of this clone. The V and J genes are TRBV14 and TRBJ2-3; 7 bases are a match to TRBD1. The CDR3 runs 15 residues. The germline V gene has CDR1 SGHDN and CDR2 FVKESK. The junction had 5 bases not matched to a gene; V was cut back by 0 bases and J by 5 bases. In DNA form, the CDR3 reads TGTGCCAGCAGCCAAGATGGGACAGCCAGAGATACGCAGTATTTT. It is translated as CASSQDGTARDTQYF. The variable domain in full, completed from reference TRBV14 and TRBJ2-3, reads EAGVTQFPSHSVIEKGQTVTLRCDPISGHDNLYWYRRVMGKEIKFLLHFVKESKQDESGMPNNRFLAERTGGTYSTLKVQPAELEDSGVYFCASSQDGTARDTQYFGPGTRLTVL.

This chain uses TRBV11-2 with TRBJ2-3; TRBD2 matches at 8 bases. The V gene end was trimmed by 3 bases and the J gene end by 1 base; junction bases not matched to a gene: 12. The CDR3 is 18 amino acids. Germline assignment: CDR1 SGHAT and CDR2 FQNNGV. The CDR3 DNA follows: TGTGCCAGCAGCTTTCTTACTACTAGCGGCCTCCGCACAGATACGCAGTATTTT. Protein product: CASSFLTTSGLRTDTQYF.

J is TRBJ2-2 and V is TRBV25-1, with 9 bases aligning to TRBD1. J lost 3 bases, V lost 10 bases, and 3 bases had no gene match. The CDR3 runs to 13 residues. CDR1 is MGHDK and CDR2 is SYGVNS in the germline V gene. CDR3 region: CATGDRDTGELFF. Here the CDR3 DNA reads TGTGCCACTGGGGACAGGGACACCGGGGAGCTGTTTTTT.

CDR3 bases: TGTGCCAGCAGCCAGGGCCTCAGGGAGACCCAGTACTTC. This sequence encodes CASSQGLRETQYF. V gene TRBV3-1 (or the pseudogene TRBV3-2) combines with J gene TRBJ2-5; D unclear. The CDR3 extends over 13 amino acids. V was trimmed by 3 bases and J by 5 bases, leaving 10 bases between them. Per the germline V gene, CDR1 is LGHDT and CDR2 is YNNKEL (reference sequence).

The rearrangement links TRBV7-2 to TRBJ2-5; D remains ambiguous. Germline lookup yields CDR1 SGHTA and CDR2 FQGNSA. The CDR3 is 15 residues long. Trimming cost V 5 bases and J 7 bases, with 20 bases left between them. The CDR3 loop reads CASSPQAGLSSTQYF. The CDR3 region has the DNA TGTGCCAGCAGCCCCCAAGCCGGTCTGTCATCGACCCAGTACTTC.

The CDR3 loop is CATSRGTGGSEQYF. CDR3 nucleotide sequence: TGTGCCACCAGCAGAGGGACAGGGGGCAGCGAGCAGTACTTC. This chain connects TRBV15 to TRBJ2-7, with 11 bases lining up with TRBD1. The CDR3 loop spans 14 amino acids. The germline CDR1 and CDR2 sequences are LNHNV and YYDKDF (reference sequence). V was pared by 1 base and J by 6 bases, with 2 bases of the junction left unmatched.

The rearrangement links TRBV15 to TRBJ2-3; perhaps TRBD1 as D (6 bases). The CDR3 has 16 amino acids. Trimming took off 1 base at V and 0 bases at J, with 11 bases between the two ends. The V gene's germline CDR1 is LNHNV and CDR2 YYDKDF (reference sequence). The CDR3 region has the DNA TGTGCCACCAGCAGAGGCTCGGACAGTAGCACAGATACGCAGTATTTT. It translates to CATSRGSDSSTDTQYF.

This chain links TRBV9 with TRBJ1-2, with D unresolved. CDR1 SGDLS and CDR2 YYNGEE come from the germline V gene. V was trimmed by 0 bases and J by 4 bases, leaving 10 bases between them. The length of the CDR3 is 14 residues. The CDR3 sequence: CASSVDVELYGYTF. The DNA of the CDR3 is TGTGCCAGCAGCGTAGACGTCGAGCTCTATGGCTACACCTTC.

This chain uses TRBV4-1 with TRBJ2-5; 10 nucleotides line up with TRBD1. CDR1 and CDR2 from the germline V gene are MGHRA and YSYEKL. V gave up 0 bases and J gave up 10 bases; unmatched junction bases: 14. The length of the CDR3 is 17 residues. The CDR3 region is CASSQDGRQGALRDQYF. DNA of the CDR3: TGCGCCAGCAGCCAAGATGGGAGACAGGGGGCCCTAAGGGACCAGTACTTC.

The rearrangement joins TRBV6-2 or TRBV6-3 to TRBJ2-7; 13 positions match TRBD2. The length of the CDR3 is 15 residues. Germline CDR1 is MNHEY and CDR2 is SVGEGT. V trimming: 5 bases; J trimming: 7 bases; junction bases outside the gene matches: 8. CDR3 sequence: CASSKLAGGPGEQYF. CDR3 sequence (DNA): TGTGCCAGCAGTAAACTAGCGGGAGGGCCGGGGGAGCAGTACTTC.

This rearrangement joins TRBV12-3 or TRBV12-4 to TRBJ1-2; the D is unclear. The CDR3 has 13 residues. Between the trimmed V and J ends, which lost 3 bases and 6 bases, there was a span of 11 bases. CDR3 residues: CASSLLVQDGYTF. Written as DNA, the CDR3 is TGTGCCAGCAGTTTGTTAGTGCAGGATGGCTACACCTTC.

The chain links TRBV11-2 to TRBJ2-5; no definite D call. Between the trimmed V and J ends, which lost 0 bases and 6 bases, there was a span of 17 bases. The CDR3 extends over 16 amino acids. Germline values: CDR1 SGHAT, CDR2 FQNNGV. The CDR3 loop is CASSLDPNTSGKTQYF. CDR3 DNA sequence: TGTGCCAGCAGCTTAGATCCAAATACATCTGGCAAGACCCAGTACTTC.

This chain links TRBV20-1 with TRBJ1-2, with 8 nucleotides matching TRBD1. The CDR3 contains 14 residues. V trimming: 3 bases; J trimming: 4 bases; junction bases outside the gene matches: 7. Germline CDR1 DFQATT, CDR2 SNEGSKA (reference sequence). The chain's CDR3 is CSASRDRGSYGYTF. The CDR3, as DNA: TGCAGTGCTAGTAGAGACAGGGGTTCCTATGGCTACACCTTC.

This sequence joins TRBV10-3 and TRBJ1-2; D possibly corresponds to TRBD1 (5 bases). V was cut by 6 bases and J by 6 bases, with 17 bases left in between. Germline V lookup: CDR1 ENHRY, CDR2 SYGVKD. The CDR3 totals 14 residues. The CDR3: CAISASGFFDGYTF. The CDR3 region has the DNA TGTGCCATCAGCGCGTCAGGGTTTTTCGATGGCTACACCTTC.

The chain employs TRBV24-1 and TRBJ2-7; 13 bases agree with TRBD2. CDR1 is KGHDR and CDR2 is SFDVKD in the germline V gene. The CDR3 loop spans 17 amino acids. The V gene end was trimmed by 5 bases and the J gene end by 2 bases; junction bases not matched to a gene: 8. The CDR3 loop is CATSGTSGSRGPYEQYF. DNA of the CDR3: TGTGCCACCAGTGGGACTAGCGGGAGCCGGGGCCCCTACGAGCAGTACTTC.

The chain recombines TRBV3-1 (or the pseudogene TRBV3-2) with TRBJ2-7, with 7 bases lining up with TRBD2. Trimming removed 6 bases from V and 3 bases from J; junction bases left unmatched: 5. CDR1 and CDR2 (germline): LGHDT, YNNKEL (reference sequence). CDR3 length: 13 residues. DNA of the CDR3: TGTGCCAGCAGGTTTGGCGGGAGCTACGAGCAGTACTTC. Translating it yields CASRFGGSYEQYF.

The chain carries TRBV14 and TRBJ1-2; D gene unclear. CDR3 length: 15 residues. CDR1 and CDR2 from the germline V gene are SGHDN and FVKESK. Between the trimmed V and J ends, which lost 2 bases and 8 bases, there was a span of 18 bases. The CDR3 here is CASSQRFRGEEGYTF. CDR3 sequence (DNA): TGTGCCAGCAGCCAAAGATTTCGAGGCGAGGAAGGCTACACCTTC. The full variable domain, its missing parts supplied by reference TRBV14 and TRBJ1-2, is EAGVTQFPSHSVIEKGQTVTLRCDPISGHDNLYWYRRVMGKEIKFLLHFVKESKQDESGMPNNRFLAERTGGTYSTLKVQPAELEDSGVYFCASSQRFRGEEGYTFGSGTRLTVV.

The chain couples TRBV10-1 to TRBJ2-7; no clear D gene. The CDR3 length is 16 residues. Germline CDR1 is WNHNN and CDR2 is SYGVQD (reference sequence). V lost 6 bases and J lost 3, with 21 bases in between. The CDR3 here is CASRAKRPLRNYEQYF. In DNA, the CDR3 is TGCGCCAGCAGGGCAAAACGACCACTCAGGAACTACGAGCAGTACTTC.